These 23 T cell receptor beta chains originate from one sample sequenced in a study of radiotherapy plus CTLA-4 blockade in lung cancer. Method: immunoSEQ multiplex PCR; TCRdb's copy keeps in-frame clones and lacks some. Of roughly 92,000 clones in the sample, more than 75% were seen once. The sequencing used peripheral blood, collected from a patient treated with radiotherapy plus ipilimumab. The source of these receptors is a human donor with non-small cell lung cancer who had a partial response to radiotherapy plus ipilimumab.

The rearrangement joins TRBV28 to TRBJ2-1, with a possible D match to TRBD2 (6 bases). CDR1 is MDHEN and CDR2 is SYDVKM in the germline V gene. V lost 4 bases, J lost 6 bases, and 16 bases lay in between. The CDR3 is 15 residues long. CDR3 amino acids: CASSYTGVPPNEQFF. CDR3 sequence (DNA): TGTGCCAGCAGTTACACGGGGGTCCCGCCCAATGAGCAGTTCTTC. Full variable domain (rest looked up from reference TRBV28 and TRBJ2-1): DVKVTQSSRYLVKRTGEKVFLECVQDMDHENMFWYRQDPGLGLRLIYFSYDVKMKEKGDIPEGYSVSREKKERFSLILESASTNQTSMYLCASSYTGVPPNEQFFGPGTRLTVL.

This chain uses TRBV28 with TRBJ2-2; 11 positions agree with TRBD1. CDR1 MDHEN and CDR2 SYDVKM come from the germline V gene. The J segment lost 4 bases and the V segment lost 4 bases, leaving 5 bases of the junction unmatched. CDR3 size: 16 residues. CDR3 sequence (DNA): TGTGCCAGCAGTTCTTTTGGGACAGGGGGCACCGGGGAGCTGTTTTTT. Amino acids: CASSSFGTGGTGELFF.

The V gene is TRBV6-1, the J gene TRBJ1-2; D is unresolved. The CDR3 runs 15 residues. Germline V CDR1 and CDR2: MNHNS, SASEGT. V was shortened by 3 bases and J by 0 bases, with 11 bases between the two germline ends. DNA for the CDR3: TGTGCCAGCAGTGAGGTTACAGCTGCTAACTATGGCTACACCTTC. Residues: CASSEVTAANYGYTF.

The J gene is TRBJ1-1, the V gene TRBV28, with D maybe TRBD1 (5 bases). The CDR3 sequence is 14 residues long. The germline V and J ends were trimmed by 2 bases and 4 bases, with 11 bases remaining between them. The germline V gene encodes CDR1 MDHEN and CDR2 SYDVKM. CDR3 nucleotide sequence: TGTGCCAGCAGTTTAGGGGCGGCGGTCACTGAAGCTTTCTTT. Amino acid sequence: CASSLGAAVTEAFF.

The gene calls are TRBV28 and TRBJ2-2; 9 bases match TRBD1. After removal of 4 bases from V and 0 bases from J, the junction contained 15 bases not matched to a gene. Germline CDR1 and CDR2: MDHEN and SYDVKM. This CDR3 region has 20 residues. The CDR3 region is CASSSRAGTGRAANTGELFF. Here the CDR3 DNA reads TGTGCCAGCAGTTCCAGAGCCGGGACAGGGAGGGCAGCGAACACCGGGGAGCTGTTTTTT.

The V call is TRBV7-2, the J call TRBJ1-4; TRBD1 matches at 10 bases. V lost 1 base and J lost 4; bases outside the gene matches: 6. The CDR3 loop spans 17 amino acids. Germline CDR1 SGHTA, CDR2 FQGNSA. CDR3 coding DNA: TGTGCCAGCAGCTTAGAAGGGACAGGGGTGATTAATGAAAAACTGTTTTTT. Translating gives CASSLEGTGVINEKLFF.

The chain employs TRBV29-1 and TRBJ1-1; the match to TRBD1 covers 9 bases. The ends lost 4 bases at V and 2 bases at J; junction bases unmatched: 5. CDR3 length: 14 residues. Per the germline V gene, CDR1 is SQVTM and CDR2 is ANQGSEA. CDR3 region: CSVGWDRVNTEAFF. The CDR3, as DNA: TGCAGCGTTGGGTGGGACAGGGTAAACACTGAAGCTTTCTTT.

The rearrangement joins TRBV2 to TRBJ2-2; 13 bases line up with TRBD2. CDR3 length: 15 amino acids. V shed 6 bases, J shed 5 bases, and the junction held 3 bases outside the gene matches. The V gene's germline CDR1 is SNHLY and CDR2 FYNNEI. The CDR3 region is CASRGTSGETGELFF. In DNA, the CDR3 is TGTGCCAGCAGAGGGACTAGCGGGGAAACCGGGGAGCTGTTTTTT.

The rearrangement links TRBV5-1 to TRBJ2-5; the D is unclear. CDR1 and CDR2 (germline): SGHRS, YFSETQ. V dropped 3 bases and J dropped 1 base, with 7 bases sitting between them. CDR3 length: 13 amino acids. For the CDR3, the DNA is TGCGCCAGCAGCTGGGCAACCCAAGAGACCCAGTACTTC. Its protein product is CASSWATQETQYF.

This chain uses TRBV2 with TRBJ2-7, with 7 bases that match TRBD2. With 3 bases clipped from V and 0 bases from J, the junction kept 8 bases outside the gene matches. The germline CDR1 and CDR2 sequences are SNHLY and FYNNEI. There are 16 residues in the CDR3. The CDR3 DNA follows: TGTGCCAGCAGTGAGGGCTTAGCGGGCTACTCCTACGAGCAGTACGTC. Residues: CASSEGLAGYSYEQYV.

CDR3 nucleotide sequence: TGTGCCAGCAGCCTAGGGTGGACTAGCGGGAGGATGAGTCAAGAGACCCAGTACTTC. As protein: CASSLGWTSGRMSQETQYF. V is TRBV11-2 and J is TRBJ2-5; TRBD2 matches at 14 bases. This CDR3 contains 19 residues. The ends lost 5 bases at V and 2 bases at J; junction bases unmatched: 13. CDR1 and CDR2 from the germline V gene are SGHAT and FQNNGV.

The chain joins TRBV9 to TRBJ2-2; 7 nucleotides align to TRBD2. This CDR3 is 16 amino acids long. CDR1 SGDLS and CDR2 YYNGEE come from the germline V gene. With V trimmed by 2 bases and J by 0 bases, 4 bases remained unmatched. The CDR3 nucleotides read TGTGCCAGCAGCGTGAGCGGGACCGCGAACACCGGGGAGCTGTTTTTT. Protein sequence: CASSVSGTANTGELFF.

The chain employs TRBV2 and TRBJ1-5; D is unclear. CDR1 is SNHLY and CDR2 is FYNNEI in the germline V gene. The CDR3 extends over 15 amino acids. V lost 1 base to trimming and J lost 0 bases, with 7 bases between them. This CDR3 is CASSEGAGSNQPQHF. In DNA form, the CDR3 reads TGTGCCAGCAGTGAAGGGGCGGGTAGCAATCAGCCCCAGCATTTT.

This chain connects TRBV19 to TRBJ1-5; no clear D. There are 15 residues in the CDR3. The V gene lost 0 bases and the J gene lost 2 bases, with 8 bases spanning the gap. Germline V lookup: CDR1 LNHDA, CDR2 SQIVND (reference sequence). The chain's CDR3 is CASSIEQRGNQPQHF. CDR3 sequence (DNA): TGTGCCAGTAGTATAGAACAGAGAGGCAATCAGCCCCAGCATTTT.

The gene calls are TRBV6-1 and TRBJ1-5; perhaps TRBD1 as D (5 bases). V dropped 7 bases and J dropped 2 bases, with 6 bases sitting between them. The CDR3 runs to 12 residues. In germline, CDR1 is MNHNS, CDR2 SASEGT. The CDR3 DNA sequence: TGTGCCAGCACGACAGGCAATCAGCCCCAGCATTTT. It yields the protein CASTTGNQPQHF.

V usage is TRBV2 and J usage is TRBJ2-5, with D perhaps TRBD1 (5 bases). Judging by the DNA end, TRBJ2-7 fits better; the J call may be wrong. Germline-derived CDR1 and CDR2 are SNHLY and FYNNEI. This CDR3 has 12 residues. For the CDR3, the DNA is TGTGCCAGCAGGTACAGGTTCTACGAGCAGTACTTC. Its translation is CASRYRFYEQYF.

This sequence joins TRBV5-6 and TRBJ1-2; D is ambiguous. The V end lost 2 bases, the J end lost 4 bases, and 9 bases lay between the germline ends. Germline values: CDR1 SGHDT, CDR2 YYEEEE. CDR3 size: 13 residues. The CDR3 region has the DNA TGTGCCAGCAGCTTTCCCTCCTCCTATGGCTACACCTTC. It is translated as CASSFPSSYGYTF.

This chain links TRBV20-1 with TRBJ2-1, with D possibly being TRBD2 (5 bases). Per germline, CDR1 DFQATT and CDR2 SNEGSKA (reference sequence). This CDR3 spans 11 amino acids. With 5 bases removed from V and 4 bases from J, the gap between germline ends came to 6 bases. The CDR3: CSARTYNEQFF. The CDR3 DNA sequence: TGCAGTGCTCGGACTTACAATGAGCAGTTCTTC.

The chain uses TRBV11-2 and TRBJ1-2; unclear D gene. This CDR3 is 13 amino acids long. V lost 2 bases, J lost 0 bases, and 4 bases lay in between. Per the germline V gene, CDR1 is SGHAT and CDR2 is FQNNGV. CDR3 region: CASSLSPNYGYTF. For the CDR3, the DNA is TGTGCCAGCAGCTTATCTCCTAACTATGGCTACACCTTC.

The V and J genes are TRBV28 and TRBJ1-4; 7 bases align to TRBD1. The CDR3 is 16 residues long. V shed 3 bases and J 3 bases; nucleotides not matched to a gene: 7. Germline values: CDR1 MDHEN, CDR2 SYDVKM. CDR3 DNA: TGTGCCAGCAGTTTGAGAGGGGGCGCGTCTAATGAAAAACTGTTTTTT. Translated: CASSLRGGASNEKLFF.

CDR3 sequence: CASSVTGGDTQYF. The CDR3 nucleotides read TGTGCCAGCAGCGTAACCGGGGGGGATACGCAGTATTTT. The chain recombines TRBV9 with TRBJ2-3; 7 bases match TRBD2. CDR1 is SGDLS and CDR2 is YYNGEE in the germline V gene. V was pared by 1 base and J by 6 bases, with 2 bases of the junction left unmatched. This CDR3 has 13 amino acids. Looking up the rest from reference TRBV9 and TRBJ2-3 gives the full variable domain: DSGVTQTPKHLITATGQRVTLRCSPRSGDLSVYWYQQSLDQGLQFLIQYYNGEERAKGNILERFSAQQFPDLHSELNLSSLELGDSALYFCASSVTGGDTQYFGPGTRLTVL.

The chain employs TRBV29-1 and TRBJ2-1; 10 positions agree with TRBD1. Germline V gene data show CDR1 as SQVTM and CDR2 as ANQGSEA. CDR3 length: 13 residues. Trimming removed 2 bases from V and 9 bases from J; junction bases left unmatched: 4. The CDR3 loop is CSVERGQGVEQFF. The CDR3 bases are TGCAGCGTTGAACGAGGACAGGGGGTTGAGCAGTTCTTC.

This rearrangement joins TRBV28 to TRBJ2-7; D is perhaps TRBD1 (5 bases). V gave up 6 bases and J gave up 2 bases, with 11 bases separating them. The CDR3 consists of 13 residues. CDR1 is MDHEN and CDR2 is SYDVKM in the germline V gene. CDR3 bases: TGTGCCAGCAGGAACGACAGCCCCTACGAGCAGTACTTC. This gives the protein CASRNDSPYEQYF.